This T cell receptor beta chain was captured in a study of OX40 agonist ivuxolimab in advanced cancers. Notes on the research overall: The costimulatory receptor OX40 (CD134) was targeted by ivuxolimab, a fully human IgG2 agonistic monoclonal antibody. A male proportion of around 83% and a mean age of about 60 years, ranging from roughly 23 to 90, were recorded for the dose-escalation cohort. The point of sequencing TCRbeta in the periphery was to test whether ivuxolimab changed TCR sequence diversity and drove clonal T-cell expansion. Of the approximately 50 dose-escalation patients, hepatocellular carcinoma was present in about 19, melanoma in around 15, renal cell carcinoma in 9 and head and neck cancer in 9. Intravenous ivuxolimab was administered to patients every 2 weeks at six dose levels: 0.01, 0.1, 0.3, 1.5, 3 and 10 mg/kg. Prior anti-PD-1, anti-PD-L1 or anti-CTLA-4 therapy was permitted, and about 40% of dose-escalation patients had received checkpoint inhibitors. The paper reports the monotherapy dose-escalation portion (N of about 47 patients) of the phase I ivuxolimab trial. Partial responses were achieved by three dose-escalation patients, of whom one had hepatocellular carcinoma and two had cutaneous melanoma.

Patients with autoimmune disease history or receiving systemic immunosuppression were excluded from the trial. In every dose cohort, peripheral blood was drawn for TCR sequencing at baseline, cycle 4 day 1, and cycle 7 day 1. The samples were drawn from a first-in-human, open-label, multicenter phase I dose-escalation trial of ivuxolimab. Adults with locally advanced or metastatic head and neck squamous cell, hepatocellular, melanoma or renal cell carcinoma were enrolled in the trial. Before TCR sequencing, CD4+ T cells and CD8+ T cells were sorted from peripheral blood as separate populations. As regards this clone: The specificity of this receptor is unknown. Base qualities were left out, and no much larger clone turns up one base away.

Genomic DNA was extracted from sorted cells for sequencing of the TCRbeta CDR3 region. TCRbeta CDR3 regions were sequenced using the immunoSEQ Assay. TCRdb's version of the immuneACCESS table is confined to in-frame rearrangements and falls short of the full clone set. An unresolved V gene accounts for under half of the shortfall where checked; the remainder is of unknown origin. This sample gives tens of thousands of clones in total; more than 80% of them show up just once. The ten largest clonotypes hold 2.2% of the sample. What the authors observed across the whole study: Low levels of normalized T-cell clonal expansion were also seen in some patients who did not respond. At doses from 0.1 to 3.0 mg/kg, clonal expansion was seen in both CD4+ and CD8+ blood T cells between baseline and week 6. Which antigens the clonally expanded peripheral T cells were specific for was not determined. In the 0.1-3.0 mg/kg groups, partial responders had among the lowest normalized peripheral clonal expansion, particularly in CD8+ T cells. After ivuxolimab, more expanded clones were found on average in CD8+ T cells than in CD4+ T cells.

For CDR1 and CDR2, the germline V gene lists SGDLS and YYNGEE. V lost 0 bases and J lost 5 bases, and the count of bases not matched to a germline gene is 3. Counted from cysteine to phenylalanine, this CDR3 has 14 amino acids. Left in the record is the CDR3 DNA by itself, 42 bases read in frame from the first base. The sequence is built from TRBV9 and TRBJ2-7; 9 nucleotides in the junction match TRBD2. The TCR comes from an adult with an advanced solid tumor such as melanoma, head and neck, liver or kidney cancer. The sample was CD4+ or CD8+ T cells sorted from blood, taken in a trial of the OX40 agonist ivuxolimab. The CDR3 corresponds to CASSVGGLAHEQYF. The bases read TGTGCCAGCAGCGTAGGGGGACTAGCCCACGAGCAGTACTTC.